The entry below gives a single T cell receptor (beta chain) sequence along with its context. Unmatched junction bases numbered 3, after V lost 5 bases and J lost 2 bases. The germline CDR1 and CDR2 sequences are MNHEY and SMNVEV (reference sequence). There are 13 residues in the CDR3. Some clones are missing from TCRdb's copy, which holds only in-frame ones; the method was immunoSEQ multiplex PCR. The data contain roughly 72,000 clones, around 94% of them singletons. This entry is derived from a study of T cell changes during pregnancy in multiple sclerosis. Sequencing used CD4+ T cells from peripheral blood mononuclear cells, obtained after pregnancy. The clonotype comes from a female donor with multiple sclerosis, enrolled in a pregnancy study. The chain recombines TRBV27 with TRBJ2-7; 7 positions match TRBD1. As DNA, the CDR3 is TGTGCCAGCAGTGTCACAGGGGCCTACGAGCAGTACTTC. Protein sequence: CASSVTGAYEQYF.